This T cell receptor (beta chain) was profiled in a study of cytomegalovirus exposure and HLA in healthy donors. Study background: A subsequent analysis reported that the 120 or so validation repertoires were produced on the same platform that had also been used for the approximately 700 first-cohort repertoires.

Findings of the study overall: A list of roughly 180 TCR beta chains associated with cytomegalovirus was given.

TCRdb's table, derived via immunoSEQ multiplex PCR, lists solely in-frame clones and lacks some. Of 200,000 or so clones listed, more than 80% were seen once; the top ten hold around 7%. Notes on this clone: Its antigen remains unidentified.

After removal of 3 bases from V and 1 base from J, the junction contained 6 bases not matched to a gene. In germline, CDR1 is SGHDT, CDR2 YYEEEE. The CDR3 length is 16 residues. This chain links TRBV5-6 with TRBJ2-3; 9 bases map to TRBD2. This TCR was recovered from a man younger than 35 in good health and CMV-seropositive. The material sequenced was PBMCs. CDR3 in DNA: TGTGCCAGCAGCTACGGACTAGCGTTGGGCACAGATACGCAGTATTTT. Amino acid sequence: CASSYGLALGTDTQYF.